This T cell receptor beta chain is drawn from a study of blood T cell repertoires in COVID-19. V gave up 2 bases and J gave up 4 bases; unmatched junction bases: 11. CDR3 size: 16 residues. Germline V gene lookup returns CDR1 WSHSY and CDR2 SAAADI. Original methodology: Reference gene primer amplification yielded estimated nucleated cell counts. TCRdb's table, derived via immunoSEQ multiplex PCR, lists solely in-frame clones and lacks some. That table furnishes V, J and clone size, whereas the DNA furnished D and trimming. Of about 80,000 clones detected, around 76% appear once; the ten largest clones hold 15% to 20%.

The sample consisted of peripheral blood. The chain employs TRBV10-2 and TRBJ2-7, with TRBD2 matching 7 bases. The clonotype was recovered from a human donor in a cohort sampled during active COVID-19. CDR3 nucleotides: TGCGCCAGCAGTGAGATGCACTCCGGGAGGCCTTACGAGCAGTACGTC. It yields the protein CASSEMHSGRPYEQYV.